This T cell receptor (beta chain) came from a study of PD-1 blockade in classical Hodgkin lymphoma. Points from the study as a whole: Relative to healthy donors, newly diagnosed patients reportedly had lower baseline TCR diversity, which was reported as lower still in relapsed/refractory patients. CD4+ TCR diversity, unlike CD8+, rose significantly by C4D1.

This clone showed up just a few times. Its antigen is still unknown. The assay was immunoSEQ multiplex PCR, and TCRdb's table has in-frame clones only and misses some. This table has tens of thousands of clones, approximately 80% appearing once. Every patient relapsed after autologous stem cell transplantation, and brentuximab vedotin exposure varied. The study recorded best responses of complete response, partial response or progressive disease. V lost 9 bases and J lost 4, with 18 bases in between. Per the germline V gene, CDR1 is MNHNS and CDR2 is SASEGT. This CDR3 spans 14 amino acids. This TCR came from a human donor with classical Hodgkin lymphoma. This sample comprised peripheral blood mononuclear cells (PBMCs), obtained at baseline. This chain uses TRBV6-1 with TRBJ1-1; D is uncertain. This CDR3 reads CASETRFGVTEAFF. The CDR3 nucleotides read TGTGCCAGTGAAACAAGGTTTGGAGTCACTGAAGCTTTCTTT.